This T cell receptor beta chain derives from a study of CD8+ T cells in alopecia areata. Study information: For treated patients, severity scores reflected the percentage of scalp area affected.

Specified treatment: oral pan-JAK inhibitor, 5-10 mg twice daily. Once RNA had been extracted, it was reverse transcribed into cDNA to act as the sequencing template. Some clones are missing from TCRdb's copy, which holds only in-frame ones; the method was immunoSEQ multiplex PCR. This repertoire shows 150,000 to 200,000 clones, roughly 64% found once; its top ten account for about 5.5%. The sample here was CD4+ T cells sorted from blood, taken at week 24, from a patient treated with tofacitinib. The origin of this receptor is a human donor with alopecia areata.

DNA for the CDR3: TGCAGCGTTATCTACAGGGGTAGCGGAGGAAACACCATATATTTT. Residues: CSVIYRGSGGNTIYF. The rearrangement links TRBV29-1 to TRBJ1-3; 7 bases agree with TRBD1. V was pared by 5 bases and J by 4 bases, with 11 bases of the junction left unmatched. The germline CDR1 and CDR2 sequences are SQVTM and ANQGSEA. The CDR3 runs 15 residues.